These 9 T cell receptor beta chains were all obtained from the same sample, sequenced in a study of sequential checkpoint blockade in melanoma. Treatment described: randomized to nivolumab then ipilimumab (arm A) or the reverse (arm B). Assay: immunoSEQ multiplex PCR; the TCRdb copy retains only in-frame clones and omits some. The table lists some 5,400 clones, more than 15% of them singletons, with over 7.5% in the top ten. The sample was tumor tissue (inferred from file names), taken from a patient given nivolumab and ipilimumab in sequence. The source of these receptors is a human donor with melanoma.

J is TRBJ1-1 and V is TRBV28; possible D gene TRBD1, 5 bases. V was pared by 5 bases and J by 5 bases, with 15 bases between. The length of the CDR3 is 14 residues. Germline loops: CDR1 MDHEN, CDR2 SYDVKM. The CDR3 loop reads CASSPDRYETEAFF. The CDR3 DNA is TGTGCCAGCAGTCCTGACAGATATGAGACTGAAGCTTTCTTT.

This clone has at least ten counts. This chain connects TRBV11-3 to TRBJ1-1, with D possibly matching TRBD1 (5 bases). The CDR3 totals 15 residues. Germline CDR1 SGHNT, CDR2 YENEEA. Trimming shortened V by 4 bases and J by 0 bases, and 12 bases separated the two germline ends. The CDR3 DNA sequence: TGTGCCAGCAGCTCCGGGGGATTCATGAACACTGAAGCTTTCTTT. It encodes CASSSGGFMNTEAFF.

This clone was seen at least ten times. The chain links TRBV6-8 to TRBJ2-7; D unclear. Deletions cut 1 base from V and 12 bases from J, with 16 bases between. The CDR3 is 13 amino acids. Germline V gene lookup returns CDR1 MNHGY and CDR2 SAAAGT. The CDR3 coding sequence is TGTGCCAGCAGTTACTTTTTTCTCGCACGTCCGTACTTC. This translates into CASSYFFLARPYF.

By share, this clone counts as large. This sequence joins TRBV6-8 and TRBJ1-1, with a tentative D call TRBD1 (5 bases). V shed 7 bases and J shed 3 bases, with 18 bases lying between them. Germline CDR1 is MNHGY and CDR2 is SAAAGT. CDR3 length: 15 amino acids. CDR3 sequence (DNA): TGTGCCAGCAACCACGCGGGGCTGATGGACACTGAAGCTTTCTTT. Its translation is CASNHAGLMDTEAFF.

This clone was seen more than once but under ten times. J is TRBJ2-1 and V is TRBV5-8; D perhaps matches TRBD1 (6 bases). The germline V and J ends were trimmed by 7 bases and 8 bases, with 16 bases remaining between them. This CDR3 comprises 13 residues. CDR1 is SGHTS, CDR2 YDEGEE, per germline. CDR3 coding DNA: TGTGCCAGCGGGGATAAGGGGGACCATGAGCAGTTCTTC. Protein sequence: CASGDKGDHEQFF.

The CDR3 loop reads CASSLSLGAQDEQYF. The CDR3 nucleotides read TGTGCCAGCAGCTTAAGCTTAGGGGCCCAGGACGAGCAGTACTTC. V and J are TRBV11-3 and TRBJ2-7, with D tentatively TRBD1 (5 bases). Germline CDR1 reads SGHNT; CDR2 reads YENEEA. The CDR3 loop spans 15 amino acids. The V and J ends lost 2 bases and 5 bases respectively, with 16 bases between them.

This clone rates as medium-sized. The CDR3: CASSSGTGVPHEQYF. The CDR3 DNA is TGTGCCAGCAGCAGTGGGACAGGGGTACCCCACGAGCAGTACTTC. The chain recombines TRBV9 with TRBJ2-7, with 10 bases lining up with TRBD1. Germline loops: CDR1 SGDLS, CDR2 YYNGEE. Unmatched junction bases numbered 9, after V lost 4 bases and J lost 5 bases. CDR3 length equals 15 residues.

The chain joins TRBV6-8 to TRBJ2-2, with D possibly matching TRBD2 (5 bases). Germline CDR1 reads MNHGY; CDR2 reads SAAAGT. The V end was cut by 5 bases, the J end by 7 bases, with 14 bases between. The CDR3 consists of 14 residues. DNA of the CDR3: TGTGCCAGCAGTCGGGATAGCAGACTCGGGGAGCTGTTTTTT. Amino acids: CASSRDSRLGELFF.

The chain carries TRBV9 and TRBJ2-1; 9 bases fit TRBD2. From germline, CDR1 is SGDLS and CDR2 YYNGEE. This CDR3 comprises 12 residues. V shed 10 bases, J shed 4 bases, and the junction held 3 bases outside the gene matches. As DNA, the CDR3 is TGTGCCGGGAGCGGGGGGTACAATGAGCAGTTCTTC. Residues: CAGSGGYNEQFF.